These 24 T cell receptor beta chains were sequenced from one sample in a study of T cells in localized non-small cell lung cancer. Assay used: immunoSEQ multiplex PCR; TCRdb lists only in-frame clones, some missing. This sample has some 54,000 clones, with roughly 80% found just once. The sample here was PBMCs, taken before any cancer treatment. The source is a woman between 35 and 75 years old with stage II lung adenocarcinoma.

V usage is TRBV7-9 and J usage is TRBJ1-5, with 7 bases aligning to TRBD1. Germline loops: CDR1 SEHNR, CDR2 FQNEAQ (reference sequence). The J segment lost 2 bases and the V segment lost 6 bases, leaving 7 bases of the junction unmatched. The CDR3 is 15 residues long. The CDR3 reads CASSSGDSRNQPQHF. In DNA form, the CDR3 reads TGTGCCAGCAGTTCGGGGGACAGTCGCAATCAGCCCCAGCATTTT. Variable domain in full (rest from reference TRBV7-9 and TRBJ1-5): DTGVSQNPRHKITKRGQNVTFRCDPISEHNRLYWYRQTLGQGPEFLTYFQNEAQLEKSRLLSDRFSAERPKGSFSTLEIQRTEQGDSAMYLCASSSGDSRNQPQHFGDGTRLSIL.

The chain employs TRBV28 and TRBJ2-7, with 7 bases lining up with TRBD2. The CDR3 extends over 14 amino acids. The V gene end was trimmed by 6 bases and the J gene end by 5 bases; junction bases not matched to a gene: 10. Germline loops: CDR1 MDHEN, CDR2 SYDVKM. The CDR3 region is CASSLPPRGDEQYF. CDR3 nucleotide sequence: TGTGCCAGCAGCCTACCTCCACGGGGGGACGAGCAGTACTTC.

The rearrangement joins TRBV5-1 to TRBJ1-5; D gene unclear. The CDR3 has 17 residues. The germline gives CDR1 SGHRS, CDR2 YFSETQ. Trimming removed 4 bases at V and 0 bases at J, with 17 bases between. In nucleotides, the CDR3 is TGCGCCAGCAGCCCATCCGGGTCCCAGGATAGCAATCAGCCCCAGCATTTT. Protein product: CASSPSGSQDSNQPQHF.

The gene calls are TRBV20-1 and TRBJ2-7; D possibly corresponds to TRBD1 (5 bases). Trimming took off 4 bases at V and 6 bases at J, with 10 bases between the two ends. CDR3 length: 11 residues. Germline V gene lookup returns CDR1 DFQATT and CDR2 SNEGSKA (reference sequence). This CDR3 reads CSATRGSEQYF. The CDR3 nucleotides read TGCAGTGCTACAAGGGGCTCCGAGCAGTACTTC.

The CDR3 nucleotides read TGTGCCAGCAGCGCGAGCCGACAGGGGGCGTATGGCTACACCTTC. Translation: CASSASRQGAYGYTF. The chain has TRBV9 and TRBJ1-2, with 10 bases identical to TRBD1. V gave up 3 bases and J gave up 5 bases; unmatched junction bases: 7. This CDR3 contains 15 residues. The germline CDR1 and CDR2 sequences are SGDLS and YYNGEE.

This chain connects TRBV4-1 to TRBJ2-1; the match to TRBD2 covers 7 bases. V shed 1 base, J shed 3 bases, and the junction held 6 bases outside the gene matches. The CDR3 spans 16 residues. Germline CDR1 is MGHRA and CDR2 is YSYEKL. This CDR3 is CASSQVRLAVYNEQFF. CDR3 DNA: TGCGCCAGCAGCCAAGTTCGTCTAGCGGTCTACAATGAGCAGTTCTTC.

The chain links TRBV28 to TRBJ2-2, with 8 bases that match TRBD2. V was pared by 7 bases and J by 4 bases, with 5 bases of the junction left unmatched. This CDR3 has 14 amino acids. Germline loops: CDR1 MDHEN, CDR2 SYDVKM. The CDR3 spells CASTRGGGTGELFF. For the CDR3, the DNA is TGTGCCAGCACCCGGGGGGGCGGCACCGGGGAGCTGTTTTTT.

CDR3 in DNA: TGTGCCAGTAGTATATTCAGAACAGCGAATCAGCCCCAGCATTTT. Its protein is CASSIFRTANQPQHF. This sequence joins TRBV19 and TRBJ1-5; no firm D call. The CDR3 totals 15 residues. The germline V and J ends were trimmed by 2 bases and 4 bases, with 12 bases remaining between them. The germline V gene has CDR1 LNHDA and CDR2 SQIVND (reference sequence).

The J gene is TRBJ1-2, the V gene TRBV19; the match to TRBD1 covers 8 bases. The CDR3 is made up of 13 amino acids. The germline V gene encodes CDR1 LNHDA and CDR2 SQIVND (reference sequence). After removal of 7 bases from V and 5 bases from J, the junction contained 6 bases not matched to a gene. The CDR3 bases are TGTGCCAGTAACACAGGGGGGGGATATGGCTACACCTTC. Its protein is CASNTGGGYGYTF.

The rearrangement links TRBV7-3 to TRBJ1-2, with no clear D. The CDR3 is 16 residues long. Per germline, CDR1 SGHTA and CDR2 FQGTGA. V was clipped by 4 bases and J by 1 base, with 16 bases between them. DNA for the CDR3: TGTGCCAGCAGCTCTAGAGGAGGAGCCGATAACTATGGCTACACCTTC. This encodes CASSSRGGADNYGYTF.

Points on this clone: Germline is not matched at one junction end, which may reflect a read error. V gene TRBV11-3 combines with J gene TRBJ1-1; D ambiguous. The CDR3 sequence is 12 residues long. The V gene's germline CDR1 is SGHNT and CDR2 YENEEA. The CDR3 DNA reads as TGTGCCAGCAGCCTCGGTAGGGCCCCCCGTGTCTTT. This translates into CASSLGRAPRVF. Variable domain in full (rest from reference TRBV11-3 and TRBJ1-1): EAGVVQSPRYKIIEKKQPVAFWCNPISGHNTLYWYLQNLGQGPELLIRYENEEAVDDSQLPKDRFSAERLKGVDSTLKIQPAELGDSAVYLCASSLGRAPRVFGQGTRLTVV.

V and J are TRBV5-4 and TRBJ2-1, with TRBD2 matching 8 bases. Germline CDR1 and CDR2: SGHNT and YYREEE (reference sequence). There are 14 residues in the CDR3. The J segment lost 7 bases and the V segment lost 6 bases, leaving 9 bases of the junction unmatched. Written as DNA, the CDR3 is TGTGCCAGCAACCTCGGGGGGGCGAGGAATGAGCAGTTCTTC. The encoded protein is CASNLGGARNEQFF.

Many counts were recorded for this clone. J is TRBJ1-4 and V is TRBV5-4; no clear D gene. This CDR3 has 14 amino acids. V lost 3 bases, J lost 0 bases, and 6 bases lay in between. CDR1 and CDR2 (germline): SGHNT, YYREEE (reference sequence). In DNA, the CDR3 is TGTGCCAGCAGCTCTGATTCAACTAATGAAAAACTGTTTTTT. Residues: CASSSDSTNEKLFF.

The chain is built from TRBV20-1 and TRBJ2-3; D gene ambiguous. This CDR3 spans 10 amino acids. V was pared by 3 bases and J by 7 bases, with 5 bases between. Germline-derived CDR1 and CDR2 are DFQATT and SNEGSKA (reference sequence). This CDR3 reads CSASLNTQYF. The CDR3 DNA is TGCAGTGCTAGCCTGAATACGCAGTATTTT.

This rearrangement joins TRBV27 to TRBJ2-7; possibly TRBD1 for D (6 bases). CDR1 and CDR2 (germline): MNHEY, SMNVEV (reference sequence). The ends were cut back, 6 bases at V and 6 bases at J, with 12 bases in the middle. The CDR3 spans 12 residues. The CDR3 is CASRNRAGEQYF. In nucleotides, the CDR3 is TGTGCCAGCAGAAACAGGGCAGGCGAGCAGTACTTC.

The chain couples TRBV7-9 to TRBJ2-1, with TRBD2 matching over 12 bases. V shed 2 bases, J shed 9 bases, and the junction held 5 bases outside the gene matches. The germline V gene has CDR1 SEHNR and CDR2 FQNEAQ (reference sequence). CDR3 size: 15 residues. The CDR3 DNA is TGTGCCAGCAGCTTAATTTCTAGCGGGGGGGTTGAGCAGTTCTTC. Residues: CASSLISSGGVEQFF.

The chain uses TRBV11-2 and TRBJ2-7; 7 bases are shared with TRBD1. CDR3 length: 15 amino acids. V dropped 2 bases and J dropped 2; count of bases not matched to a gene: 6. CDR1 is SGHAT, CDR2 FQNNGV, per germline. The CDR3 loop is CASSLPTGHTYEQYF. CDR3 nucleotides: TGTGCCAGCAGCTTACCGACAGGGCATACCTACGAGCAGTACTTC.

This clone appeared a few times. This chain connects TRBV14 to TRBJ2-2; D remains unclear. The CDR3 totals 16 residues. CDR1 and CDR2 (germline): SGHDN, FVKESK. Trimming shortened V by 4 bases and J by 1 base, and 13 bases separated the two germline ends. In DNA, the CDR3 is TGTGCCAGCAGCCCCCGGTGGGTGGAGAACACCGGGGAGCTGTTTTTT. Protein sequence: CASSPRWVENTGELFF.

This chain links TRBV28 with TRBJ2-2; D might be TRBD1 (5 bases). Germline assignment: CDR1 MDHEN and CDR2 SYDVKM. V was pared by 6 bases and J by 4 bases, with 12 bases between. The length of the CDR3 is 14 residues. CDR3 sequence (DNA): TGTGCCAGCAGCTCAAAACAGGTCACCGGGGAGCTGTTTTTT. This codes for CASSSKQVTGELFF.

This chain uses TRBV9 with TRBJ1-2, with 8 positions matching TRBD1. Germline V gives CDR1 SGDLS, CDR2 YYNGEE. CDR3 size: 14 residues. Unmatched junction bases numbered 6, after V lost 4 bases and J lost 4 bases. The CDR3 loop is CASSPRQGTYGYTF. As DNA, the CDR3 is TGTGCCAGCAGCCCAAGACAGGGGACCTATGGCTACACCTTC.

V gene TRBV27 combines with J gene TRBJ1-2; 7 bases are a match to TRBD1. J was trimmed by 6 bases and V by 4 bases; bases with no gene match: 8. Germline V gene sequence: CDR1 MNHEY, CDR2 SMNVEV (reference sequence). This CDR3 is 14 amino acids long. The CDR3, as DNA: TGTGCCAGCAGTTCCCCTGGGACAGCTGATGGCTACACCTTC. The encoded protein is CASSSPGTADGYTF.

The chain recombines TRBV28 with TRBJ1-5; no reliable D call. V lost 8 bases and J 9 bases, leaving 14 bases between the germline ends. The CDR3 covers 12 residues. From germline, CDR1 is MDHEN and CDR2 SYDVKM. CDR3: CASERAPGPQHF. CDR3 coding DNA: TGTGCCAGCGAAAGGGCCCCAGGGCCCCAGCATTTT.

The rearrangement uses TRBV2 and TRBJ1-4; TRBD1 matches at 7 bases. The CDR3 runs 15 residues. The J segment lost 3 bases and the V segment lost 6 bases, leaving 7 bases of the junction unmatched. Germline lookup yields CDR1 SNHLY and CDR2 FYNNEI. The CDR3 region is CASRRQGVANEKLFF. CDR3 DNA sequence: TGTGCCAGCAGGAGACAGGGTGTAGCTAATGAAAAACTGTTTTTT.

The rearrangement joins TRBV7-9 to TRBJ1-2, with a possible D match to TRBD1 (5 bases). The CDR3 sequence is 15 residues long. The germline gives CDR1 SEHNR, CDR2 FQNEAQ (reference sequence). The V gene lost 1 base and the J gene lost 6 bases, with 15 bases spanning the gap. CDR3 in DNA: TGTGCCAGCAGCTTAGATGGCACAGGTATCGATGGCTACACCTTC. It encodes CASSLDGTGIDGYTF.